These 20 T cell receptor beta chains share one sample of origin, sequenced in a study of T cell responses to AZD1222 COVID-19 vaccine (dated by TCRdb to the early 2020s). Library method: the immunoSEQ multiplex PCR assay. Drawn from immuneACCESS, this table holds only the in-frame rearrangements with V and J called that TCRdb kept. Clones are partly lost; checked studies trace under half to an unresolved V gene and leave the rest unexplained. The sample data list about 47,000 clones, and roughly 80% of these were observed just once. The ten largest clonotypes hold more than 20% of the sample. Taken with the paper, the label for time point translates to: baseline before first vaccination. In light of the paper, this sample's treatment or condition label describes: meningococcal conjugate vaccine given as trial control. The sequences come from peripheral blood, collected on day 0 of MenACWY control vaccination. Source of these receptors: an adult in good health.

CDR3 sequence (DNA): TGTGCCAGCTCACCACCGGGGGTCCCGCTCACTGAAGCTTTCTTT. Amino acids: CASSPPGVPLTEAFF. The J gene is TRBJ1-1, the V gene TRBV18; a weak D match, TRBD1 (5 bases). Trimming stripped 0 bases from V and 4 bases from J, with 12 bases between. Germline V gives CDR1 KGHSH, CDR2 LQKENI. The CDR3 is made up of 15 amino acids. The variable domain in full, with the rest retrieved from reference TRBV18 and TRBJ1-1, is NAGVMQNPRHLVRRRGQEARLRCSPMKGHSHVYWYRQLPEEGLKFMVYLQKENIIDESGMPKERFSAEFPKEGPSILRIQQVVRGDSAAYFCASSPPGVPLTEAFFGQGTRLTVV.

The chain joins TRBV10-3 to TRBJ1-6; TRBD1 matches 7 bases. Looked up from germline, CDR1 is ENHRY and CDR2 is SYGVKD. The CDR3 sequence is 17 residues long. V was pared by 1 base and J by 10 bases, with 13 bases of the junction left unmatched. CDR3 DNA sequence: TGTGCCATCAGTGAGTTTGAAGGGGGCGCGGTAAGATCACCCCTCCACTTT. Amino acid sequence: CAISEFEGGAVRSPLHF.

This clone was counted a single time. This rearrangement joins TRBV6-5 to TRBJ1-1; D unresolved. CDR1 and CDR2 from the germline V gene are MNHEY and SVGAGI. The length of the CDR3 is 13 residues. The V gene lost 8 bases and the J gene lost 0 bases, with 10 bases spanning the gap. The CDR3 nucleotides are TGTGCCAGCGTAAGGACGATGAACACTGAAGCTTTCTTT. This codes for CASVRTMNTEAFF.

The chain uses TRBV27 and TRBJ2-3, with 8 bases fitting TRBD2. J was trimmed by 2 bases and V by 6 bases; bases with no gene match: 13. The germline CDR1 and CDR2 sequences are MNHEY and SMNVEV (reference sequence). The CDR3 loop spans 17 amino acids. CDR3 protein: CASRQPGGERLTDTQYF. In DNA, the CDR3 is TGTGCCAGCAGACAACCGGGGGGGGAGCGTCTCACAGATACGCAGTATTTT.

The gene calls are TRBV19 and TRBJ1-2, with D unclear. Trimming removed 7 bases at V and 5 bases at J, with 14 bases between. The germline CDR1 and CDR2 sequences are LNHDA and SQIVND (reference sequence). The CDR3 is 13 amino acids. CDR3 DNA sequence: TGTGCCAGTAATGGCCCGGAGGGTTATGGCTACACCTTC. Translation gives CASNGPEGYGYTF. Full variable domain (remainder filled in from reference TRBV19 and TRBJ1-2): DGGITQSPKYLFRKEGQNVTLSCEQNLNHDAMYWYRQDPGQGLRLIYYSQIVNDFQKGDIAEGYSVSREKKESFPLTVTSAQKNPTAFYLCASNGPEGYGYTFGSGTRLTVV.

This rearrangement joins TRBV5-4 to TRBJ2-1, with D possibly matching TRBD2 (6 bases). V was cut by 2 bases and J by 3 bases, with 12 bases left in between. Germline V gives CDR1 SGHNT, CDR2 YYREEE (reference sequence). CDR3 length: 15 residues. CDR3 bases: TGTGCCAGCAGCTTTAGCGGAGGGGTCTACAATGAGCAGTTCTTC. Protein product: CASSFSGGVYNEQFF.

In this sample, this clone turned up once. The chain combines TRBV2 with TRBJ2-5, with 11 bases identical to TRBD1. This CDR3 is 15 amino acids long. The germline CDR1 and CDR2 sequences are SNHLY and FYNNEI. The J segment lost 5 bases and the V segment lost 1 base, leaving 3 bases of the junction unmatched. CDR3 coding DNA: TGTGCCAGCAGTGAAGGGACAGGGGGCTTTGAGACCCAGTACTTC. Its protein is CASSEGTGGFETQYF.

The CDR3 region is CASSLSHSYEQYF. For the CDR3, the DNA is TGTGCCAGCAGTTTATCCCACTCCTACGAGCAGTACTTC. This chain joins TRBV27 and TRBJ2-7; D gene uncertain. Germline CDR1 is MNHEY and CDR2 is SMNVEV (reference sequence). This CDR3 spans 13 amino acids. Trimming removed 0 bases from V and 0 bases from J, with 3 bases in between.

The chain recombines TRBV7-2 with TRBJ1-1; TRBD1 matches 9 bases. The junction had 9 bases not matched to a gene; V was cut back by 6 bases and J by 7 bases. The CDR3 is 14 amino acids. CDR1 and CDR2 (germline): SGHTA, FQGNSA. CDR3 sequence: CASSLGQGRGEAFF. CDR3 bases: TGTGCCAGCAGTCTCGGACAGGGGCGCGGTGAAGCTTTCTTT.

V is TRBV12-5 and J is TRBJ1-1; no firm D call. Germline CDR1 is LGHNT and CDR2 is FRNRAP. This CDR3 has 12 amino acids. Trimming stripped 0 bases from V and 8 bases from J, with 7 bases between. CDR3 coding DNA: TGTGCTAGTGGTTTGGTACCCCCCGAAGCTTTCTTT. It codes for CASGLVPPEAFF.

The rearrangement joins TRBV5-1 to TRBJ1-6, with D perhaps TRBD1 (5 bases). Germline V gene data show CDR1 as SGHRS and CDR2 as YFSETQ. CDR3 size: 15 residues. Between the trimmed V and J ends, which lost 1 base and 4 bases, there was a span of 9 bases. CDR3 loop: CASSLIGDYNSPLHF. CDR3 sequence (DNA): TGCGCCAGCAGCTTGATAGGGGATTATAATTCACCCCTCCACTTT. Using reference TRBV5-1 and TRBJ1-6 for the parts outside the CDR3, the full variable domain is KAGVTQTPRYLIKTRGQQVTLSCSPISGHRSVSWYQQTPGQGLQFLFEYFSETQRNKGNFPGRFSGRQFSNSRSEMNVSTLELGDSALYLCASSLIGDYNSPLHFGNGTRLTVT.

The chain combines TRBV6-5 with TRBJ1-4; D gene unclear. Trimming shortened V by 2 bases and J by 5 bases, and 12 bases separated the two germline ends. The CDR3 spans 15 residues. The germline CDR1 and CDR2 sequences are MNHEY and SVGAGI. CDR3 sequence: CASSYEGGKNEKLFF. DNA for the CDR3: TGTGCCAGCAGTTACGAGGGAGGGAAGAATGAAAAACTGTTTTTT.

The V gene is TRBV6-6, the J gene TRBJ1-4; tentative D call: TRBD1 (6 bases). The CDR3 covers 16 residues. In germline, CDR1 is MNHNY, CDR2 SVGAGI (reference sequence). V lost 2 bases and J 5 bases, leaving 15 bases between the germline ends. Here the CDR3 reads CASSYGGRFSNEKLFF. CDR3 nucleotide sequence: TGTGCCAGCAGTTACGGGGGCCGGTTCTCAAATGAAAAACTGTTTTTT.

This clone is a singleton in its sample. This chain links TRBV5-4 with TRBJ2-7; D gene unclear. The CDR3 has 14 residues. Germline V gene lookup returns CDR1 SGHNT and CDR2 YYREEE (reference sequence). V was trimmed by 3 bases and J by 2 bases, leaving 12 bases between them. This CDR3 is CASSSPRAPYEQYF. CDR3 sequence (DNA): TGTGCCAGCAGCTCCCCAAGGGCCCCCTACGAGCAGTACTTC.

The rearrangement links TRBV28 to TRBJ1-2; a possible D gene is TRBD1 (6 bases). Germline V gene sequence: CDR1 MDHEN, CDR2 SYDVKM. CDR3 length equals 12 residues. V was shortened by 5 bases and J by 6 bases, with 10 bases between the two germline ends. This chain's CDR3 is CASSPYRDGYTF. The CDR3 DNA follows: TGTGCCAGCAGTCCCTACAGGGATGGCTACACCTTC.

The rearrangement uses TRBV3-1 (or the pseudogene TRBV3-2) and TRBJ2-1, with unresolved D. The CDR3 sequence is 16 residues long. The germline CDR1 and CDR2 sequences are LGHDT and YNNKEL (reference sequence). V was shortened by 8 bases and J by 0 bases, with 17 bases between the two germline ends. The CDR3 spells CASLPRADSSYNEQFF. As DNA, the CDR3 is TGTGCCAGCCTACCAAGAGCAGATAGCTCCTACAATGAGCAGTTCTTC.

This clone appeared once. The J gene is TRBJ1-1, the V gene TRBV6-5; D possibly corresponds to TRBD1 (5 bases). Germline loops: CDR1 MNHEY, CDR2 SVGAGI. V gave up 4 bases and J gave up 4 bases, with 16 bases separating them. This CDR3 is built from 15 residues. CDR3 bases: TGTGCCAGCAGTTGGAGGGGCCCCACCGTCACTGAAGCTTTCTTT. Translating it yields CASSWRGPTVTEAFF.

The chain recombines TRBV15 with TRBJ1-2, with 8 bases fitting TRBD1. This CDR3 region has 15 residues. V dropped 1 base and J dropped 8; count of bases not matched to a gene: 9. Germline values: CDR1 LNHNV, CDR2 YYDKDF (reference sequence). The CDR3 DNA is TGTGCCACCAGCAGAGGGACCGGACAGGGTTACGGCTACACCTTC. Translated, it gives CATSRGTGQGYGYTF.

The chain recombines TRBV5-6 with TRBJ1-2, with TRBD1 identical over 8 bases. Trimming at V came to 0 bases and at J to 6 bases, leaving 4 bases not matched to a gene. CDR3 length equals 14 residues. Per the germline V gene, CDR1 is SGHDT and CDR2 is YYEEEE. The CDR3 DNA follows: TGTGCCAGCAGCTTGGTCCAGGGGGCCGATGGCTACACCTTC. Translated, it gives CASSLVQGADGYTF.

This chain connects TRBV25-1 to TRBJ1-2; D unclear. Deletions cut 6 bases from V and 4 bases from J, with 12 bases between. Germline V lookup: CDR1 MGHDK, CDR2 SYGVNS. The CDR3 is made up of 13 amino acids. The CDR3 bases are TGTGCCAGCAGGAAGGACCGAGCCTATGGCTACACCTTC. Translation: CASRKDRAYGYTF.